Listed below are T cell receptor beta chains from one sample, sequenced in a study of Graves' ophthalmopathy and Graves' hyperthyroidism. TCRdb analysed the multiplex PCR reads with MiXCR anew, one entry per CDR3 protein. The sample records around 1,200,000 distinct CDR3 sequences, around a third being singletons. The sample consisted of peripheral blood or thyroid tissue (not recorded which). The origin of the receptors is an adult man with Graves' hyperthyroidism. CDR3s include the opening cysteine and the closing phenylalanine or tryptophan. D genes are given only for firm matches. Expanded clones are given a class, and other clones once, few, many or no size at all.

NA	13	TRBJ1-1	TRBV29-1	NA	CSVVRQMNTEAFF	TGCAGCGTGGTAAGACAGATGAACACTGAAGCTTTCTTT
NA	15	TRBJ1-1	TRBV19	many	CASSPRGRRYTEAFF	TGTGCCAGTAGCCCCAGAGGAAGGCGGTACACTGAAGCTTTCTTT
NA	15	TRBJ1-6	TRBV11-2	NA	CASSSFSGETSPLHF	TGTGCCAGCAGCTCATTTTCAGGGGAAACTTCACCCCTCCACTTT
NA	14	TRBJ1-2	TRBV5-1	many	CASSGNTGVDGYTF	TGCGCCAGCAGCGGAAACACAGGCGTCGATGGCTACACCTTC
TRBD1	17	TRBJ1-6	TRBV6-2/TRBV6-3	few	CASIQGPGTGLNSPLHF	TGTGCCAGCATCCAAGGCCCTGGGACAGGGCTTAATTCACCCCTCCACTTT
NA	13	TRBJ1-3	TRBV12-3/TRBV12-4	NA	CASSSWDGNTIYF	TGTGCCAGCAGCTCCTGGGACGGCAACACCATATATTTT
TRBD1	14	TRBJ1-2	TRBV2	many	CASRGQGSNYGYTF	TGTGCCAGCAGGGGACAGGGATCTAACTATGGCTACACCTTC
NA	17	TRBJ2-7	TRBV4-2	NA	CASSQGVSGTSSYEQYF	TGTGCCAGCAGCCAAGGTGTGTCCGGGACGAGCTCCTACGAGCAGTACTTC
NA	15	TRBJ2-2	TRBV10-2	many	CASSDSGDGTGELFF	TGTGCCAGCAGTGACTCGGGGGATGGCACCGGGGAGCTGTTTTTT
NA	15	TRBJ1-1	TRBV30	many	CAWSASYSLNTEAFF	TGTGCCTGGAGTGCATCGTACAGTTTGAACACTGAAGCTTTCTTT
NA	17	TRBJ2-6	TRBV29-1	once	CSVFGAGQHSGANVLTF	TGCAGCGTTTTTGGGGCAGGTCAACACTCTGGGGCCAACGTCCTGACTTTC
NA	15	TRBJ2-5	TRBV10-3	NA	CATRRPGTDQETQYF	TGTGCCACCCGCCGCCCCGGGACGGATCAAGAGACCCAGTACTTC
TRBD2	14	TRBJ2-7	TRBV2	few	CASTGLLATGELYF	TGTGCCAGCACGGGACTATTAGCCACCGGGGAGCTGTACTTC
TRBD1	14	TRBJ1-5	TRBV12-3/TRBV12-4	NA	CASSFRDRGTDEHF	TGTGCCAGCAGTTTTCGGGACAGGGGTACGGACGAGCATTTT
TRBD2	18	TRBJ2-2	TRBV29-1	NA	CSVEGLAGGRRGTGELFF	TGCAGCGTTGAGGGGCTAGCGGGGGGGCGGCGAGGCACCGGGGAGCTGTTTTTT
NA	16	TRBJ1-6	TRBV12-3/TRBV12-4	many	CASSQQGLSYNSPLHF	TGTGCCAGCAGTCAACAGGGTTTATCCTATAATTCACCCCTCCACTTT
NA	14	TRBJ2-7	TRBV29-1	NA	CSVEGHRRDGEQYF	TGCAGCGTTGAGGGACACAGGCGGGACGGCGAGCAGTACTTC
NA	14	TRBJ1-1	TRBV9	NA	CASGGDEGNTEAFF	TGTGCCAGCGGGGGGGATGAAGGGAACACTGAAGCTTTCTTT
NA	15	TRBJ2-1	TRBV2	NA	CASKKTTSSYNEQFF	TGTGCCAGCAAGAAGACAACGAGCTCCTACAATGAGCAGTTCTTC
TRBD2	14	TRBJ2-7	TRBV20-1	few	CSVQGLAGPYEQYF	TGCAGTGTACAAGGACTAGCGGGACCCTACGAGCAGTACTTC
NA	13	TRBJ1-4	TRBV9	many	CASSVGVRGPLFF	TGTGCCAGCAGCGTAGGGGTTCGGGGCCCATTGTTTTTT
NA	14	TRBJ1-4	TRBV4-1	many	CASSQGSRREKLFF	TGCGCCAGCAGCCAAGGGTCTCGACGGGAAAAACTGTTTTTT
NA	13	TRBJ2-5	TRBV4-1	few	CASSYAYRLTQYF	TGTGCCAGCAGTTATGCCTACAGGCTAACCCAGTACTTC
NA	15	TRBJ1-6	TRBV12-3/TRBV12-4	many	CASSLTRSYNSPLHF	TGTGCCAGCAGCTTAACCCGCTCCTATAATTCACCCCTCCACTTT
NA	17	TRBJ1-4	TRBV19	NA	CASQQWGTGTGVEKLFF	TGTGCCAGCCAACAATGGGGTACAGGGACGGGAGTTGAAAAACTGTTTTTT
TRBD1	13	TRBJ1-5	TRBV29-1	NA	CSFGTVGRQPQHF	TGCAGCTTCGGGACAGTGGGTAGGCAGCCCCAGCATTTT
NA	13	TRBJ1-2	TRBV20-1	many	CSAGRRSADGYTF	TGCAGTGCCGGAAGGCGTTCGGCTGATGGCTACACCTTC
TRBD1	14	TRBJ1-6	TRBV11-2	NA	CASSPPGQGTPPHF	TGTGCCAGCAGCCCTCCGGGACAGGGGACACCCCCCCACTTT
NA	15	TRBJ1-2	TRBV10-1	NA	CASREGGAGNYGYTF	TGTGCCAGCAGGGAAGGAGGGGCAGGAAACTATGGCTACACCTTC
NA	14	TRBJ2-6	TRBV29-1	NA	CSVRRLTGANVLTF	TGCAGCGTCCGCAGGTTAACTGGGGCCAACGTCCTGACTTTC
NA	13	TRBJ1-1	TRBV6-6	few	CASSYYGSTEAFF	TGTGCCAGCAGTTATTATGGGAGCACTGAAGCTTTCTTT
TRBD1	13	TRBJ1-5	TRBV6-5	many	CASGQGENQPQHF	TGTGCCAGCGGACAGGGTGAGAATCAGCCCCAGCATTTT
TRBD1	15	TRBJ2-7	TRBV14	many	CASSQGQGPYYEQYF	TGTGCCAGCAGCCAAGGACAGGGACCCTACTACGAGCAGTACTTC
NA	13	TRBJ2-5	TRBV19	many	CASSHRVQETQYF	TGTGCCAGTTCTCACAGGGTTCAAGAGACCCAGTACTTC
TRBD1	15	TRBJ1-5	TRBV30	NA	CAWSRGGARNQPQHF	TGTGCCTGGAGTAGAGGGGGCGCGCGCAATCAGCCCCAGCATTTT
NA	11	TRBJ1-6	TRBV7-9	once	CASSSISPLHF	TGTGCCAGCAGCTCTATCTCACCCCTCCACTTT
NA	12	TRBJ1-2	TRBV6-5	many	CASSDNRFGYTF	TGTGCCAGCAGTGACAACAGGTTTGGCTACACCTTC
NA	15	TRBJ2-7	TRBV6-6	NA	CASSSGAGVSYEQYF	TGTGCCAGCAGTTCGGGGGCGGGAGTATCCTACGAGCAGTACTTC
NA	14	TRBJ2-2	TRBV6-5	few	CASINLGAGGELFF	TGTGCCAGCATCAACTTGGGGGCCGGGGGGGAGCTGTTTTTT
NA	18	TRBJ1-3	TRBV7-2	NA	CASNLRGTGTTSGNTIYF	TGTGCCAGCAACCTAAGAGGGACCGGCACGACCTCTGGAAACACCATATATTTT